A selection of T cell receptor beta chains follows, all from one sample in a study of type 1 regulatory T cells. These receptors have no known antigen. Via MiXCR, TCRdb re-called the reads, giving one row per CDR3 protein. The sample contains about 68,000 distinct CDR3 sequences, about 62% of which appear only once. The sample was cultured T cells, either the whole culture or a sorted T cell fraction (not recorded which). Source of these receptors: a human donor in good health. Each CDR3 is given without its conserved first and last residue. Clone size is not always given. Where it is, it says once, few, many or a class for expanded clones.

clone size | J gene | V gene | CDR3 protein
NA | TRBJ2-5 | TRBV12-3/TRBV12-4 | ASSLGDTLLRETQY
few | TRBJ1-2 | TRBV7-2 | ASSPTPGKGYT
few | TRBJ1-1 | TRBV6-1 | ASSRIQTGQVHTEAF
few | TRBJ2-1 | TRBV24-1 | ATSDLGGSTYNEQF
NA | TRBJ1-1 | TRBV19 | ASNDPGRVPEAF
NA | TRBJ2-3 | TRBV20-1 | SAPRGGTSTDTQY
few | TRBJ1-1 | TRBV20-1 | SAREGTAKTEAF
many | TRBJ2-1 | TRBV29-1 | SVVLLRPNLLDEQF
NA | TRBJ1-3 | TRBV20-1 | SAPDSYSGNTIY
NA | TRBJ2-1 | TRBV5-1 | ASSPDGYNEQF
NA | TRBJ2-1 | TRBV7-9 | ASSLPEGLAGNNEQF
NA | TRBJ2-7 | TRBV7-2 | ASSSPQLAGEFYEQY
NA | TRBJ2-5 | TRBV20-1 | SAAGRPGQETQY
few | TRBJ2-5 | TRBV28 | ASRNRGREETQY
many | TRBJ1-1 | TRBV5-4 | ASSLAGRRNTEAF
few | TRBJ2-5 | TRBV28 | ASSPGLAFETQY
few | TRBJ2-1 | TRBV20-1 | SASGTLNNEQF
NA | TRBJ2-3 | TRBV7-2 | ASSPAQGPGTDTQY
NA | TRBJ2-1 | TRBV6-6 | ASRKSPGLGDNEQF
NA | TRBJ1-4 | TRBV21-1 | ASSNDRVRAEKLF
NA | TRBJ2-3 | TRBV7-2 | ASRRTSGRGDTQY
NA | TRBJ1-2 | TRBV11-2 | ASSSPGQGVTGYT
NA | TRBJ2-7 | TRBV28 | ASSFSLLAYEQY
NA | TRBJ1-2 | TRBV15 | ATSRGRQGGDGYT
NA | TRBJ2-1 | TRBV29-1 | SVHESRYNEQF
NA | TRBJ2-7 | TRBV12-3/TRBV12-4 | ASSFSGPYEQY
NA | TRBJ2-1 | TRBV5-6 | ASIKTGASGRNEQF
NA | TRBJ2-3 | TRBV6-5 | ASRNAGGGTDTLY
NA | TRBJ2-3 | TRBV7-2 | ASSPGTVRDTQY
NA | TRBJ2-7 | TRBV4-2 | ASSQDRGYEQY
NA | TRBJ2-7 | TRBV18 | ASSPALRYEQY
NA | TRBJ2-7 | TRBV5-1 | ASSPGFLRDEQY
NA | TRBJ2-1 | TRBV12-3/TRBV12-4 | ASSPFAAGSSYNEQF
NA | TRBJ1-1 | TRBV6-5 | ASRRGARSEAF
NA | TRBJ2-7 | TRBV6-1 | ASRAGGLYEQY
NA | TRBJ1-2 | TRBV7-9 | ASSLPDRVAYGYT
NA | TRBJ2-2 | TRBV25-1 | ASSDTTGELF
few | TRBJ2-7 | TRBV27 | ASSPLTGGSYEQY
NA | TRBJ1-4 | TRBV20-1 | SASRFLGVREKLF
few | TRBJ1-5 | TRBV14 | ASSLAGNQPQH
NA | TRBJ2-7 | TRBV27 | ASSFRDGSYEQY
NA | TRBJ2-1 | TRBV7-8 | ASSSPGLAGYNEQF
few | TRBJ2-5 | TRBV10-3 | AISAGGIGTGPPTQY
NA | TRBJ1-6 | TRBV27 | ASSRAARDSPLH
NA | TRBJ2-2 | TRBV7-3 | ASSRSSGSYDGELF
NA | TRBJ2-2 | TRBV5-1 | ASTPDRSINTGELF